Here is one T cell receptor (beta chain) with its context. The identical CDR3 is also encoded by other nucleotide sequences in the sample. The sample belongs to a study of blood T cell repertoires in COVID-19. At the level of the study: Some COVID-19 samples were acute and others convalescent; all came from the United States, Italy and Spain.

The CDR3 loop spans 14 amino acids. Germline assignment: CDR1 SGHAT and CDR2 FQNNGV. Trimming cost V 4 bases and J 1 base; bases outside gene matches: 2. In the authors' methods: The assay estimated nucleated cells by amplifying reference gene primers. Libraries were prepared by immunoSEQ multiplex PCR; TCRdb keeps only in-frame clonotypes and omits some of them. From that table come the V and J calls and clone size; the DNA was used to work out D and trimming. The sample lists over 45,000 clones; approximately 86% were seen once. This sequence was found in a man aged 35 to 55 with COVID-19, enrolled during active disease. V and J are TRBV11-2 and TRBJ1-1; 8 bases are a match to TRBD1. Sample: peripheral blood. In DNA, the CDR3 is TGTGCCAGCAGCTCCGGACAGGGGAACACTGAAGCTTTCTTT. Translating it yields CASSSGQGNTEAFF.